This TCR beta chain was identified during a study of prognosis after radiotherapy for stage I lung cancer. Overall study: With stereotactic body radiotherapy, no patient received any concurrent therapy. Study-wide findings and caveats: Lower post-radiation Shannon entropy was seen in patients who went on to develop distant metastases.

As regards this clonotype: The antigen remains unidentified. One junction end does not reproduce the germline sequence, and a read error may be involved.

Genomic DNA was subjected to two-round multiplex PCR for amplification of TCR beta CDR3. Each TRBV and TRBJ gene had its own primer in the first PCR round. TCRdb reanalysed the multiplex PCR reads using MiXCR and keeps one entry per CDR3 protein. The sample shows 45,000 to 70,000 distinct CDR3 sequences, about a quarter of them seen only once. Peripheral blood was collected in volumes of around 6 milliliters at each of two time points. The CDR3 consists of 16 residues. Germline-derived CDR1 and CDR2 are LGHNA and YSLEER. The sample consisted of PBMCs, taken before or after stereotactic body radiation therapy (not recorded which). The chain is built from TRBV4-3 and TRBJ1-1; D not certain. The clonotype was recovered from a donor at least 50 years old with non-small cell lung cancer. CDR3 DNA: TGCGCCATCAGCCAAGGTCTAAGTGGGCTTTACACTGAAGCTTTCTTT. Protein: CAISQGLSGLYTEAFF.